One sample yielded the 12 T cell receptor beta chains listed below, sequenced in a study of T cells in Graves' hyperthyroidism and ophthalmopathy. It was RNA transcripts that yielded the amplified TCR beta CDR3 regions. During a first-round RT-PCR of the TCR CDR3, the HTBI primer set was used. TCRdb reanalysed the multiplex PCR reads using MiXCR and keeps one entry per CDR3 protein. The data show about 840,000 distinct CDR3 sequences, with roughly 40% seen just once and about 9% held by the top ten. Sequenced sample: blood. These TCRs come from a man younger than 35 with Graves' hyperthyroidism.

Of note for this clonotype: An end of the junction differs from the germline gene, which may be a read error. The chain joins TRBV10-3 to TRBJ1-2; 9 bases match TRBD1. The CDR3 sequence is 15 residues long. CDR1 ENHRY and CDR2 SYGVKD come from the germline V gene. CDR3 in DNA: TGTGCCAGCAGTTACCAAGGTGGACAGGGGCAGGGCTACACCTTC. This translates into CASSYQGGQGQGYTF.

This clonotype was seen many times. The rearrangement uses TRBV2 and TRBJ2-7; no clear D gene. Trimming left V 5 bases short and J 6 bases short, with 11 bases between. The germline V gene has CDR1 SNHLY and CDR2 FYNNEI. This CDR3 region has 12 residues. The CDR3 nucleotides read TGTGCCAGCAGTTACCACGGCGGCGAGCAGTACTTC. It translates to CASSYHGGEQYF.

This clonotype was detected ten times or more. In DNA form, the CDR3 reads TGTGCCACCAGTGATGATCGGGGGACTCCCTACGAGCAGTACTTC. It is translated as CATSDDRGTPYEQYF. The V call is TRBV24-1, the J call TRBJ2-7; D possibly corresponds to TRBD2 (6 bases). The germline CDR1 and CDR2 sequences are KGHDR and SFDVKD. Trimming removed 3 bases at V and 2 bases at J, with 13 bases between. The CDR3 totals 15 residues.

V and J are TRBV9 and TRBJ1-6, with a possible D match to TRBD1 (5 bases). The germline V and J ends were trimmed by 4 bases and 8 bases, with 13 bases remaining between them. The CDR3 consists of 14 residues. CDR1 and CDR2 (germline): SGDLS, YYNGEE. This chain's CDR3 is CASSPSGLDSPLHF. Written as DNA, the CDR3 is TGTGCCAGCAGCCCCTCGGGGCTCGATTCACCCCTCCACTTT. The full variable domain, in which reference TRBV9 and TRBJ1-6 provide the parts outside the CDR3, is DSGVTQTPKHLITATGQRVTLRCSPRSGDLSVYWYQQSLDQGLQFLIQYYNGEERAKGNILERFSAQQFPDLHSELNLSSLELGDSALYFCASSPSGLDSPLHFGNGTRLTVT.

This clonotype was seen only a few times. The gene calls are TRBV25-1 and TRBJ1-6; no firm D call. V lost 1 base to trimming and J lost 9 bases, with 16 bases between them. The CDR3 is 16 amino acids. Germline lookup yields CDR1 MGHDK and CDR2 SYGVNS. The CDR3 reads CASSEFTLRRGSPLHF. CDR3 DNA: TGTGCCAGCAGTGAATTTACGCTTAGGAGAGGTTCACCCCTCCACTTT. Together with reference TRBV25-1 and TRBJ1-6, the CDR3 gives the full variable domain: EADIYQTPRYLVIGTGKKITLECSQTMGHDKMYWYQQDPGMELHLIHYSYGVNSTEKGDLSSESTVSRIRTEHFPLTLESARPSHTSQYLCASSEFTLRRGSPLHFGNGTRLTVT.

CDR3 in amino acids: CSVEASGVTDTQYF. Here the CDR3 DNA reads TGCAGCGTTGAGGCTAGCGGGGTCACGGATACGCAGTATTTT. The chain has TRBV29-1 and TRBJ2-3, with TRBD2 matching 9 bases. After removal of 3 bases from V and 6 bases from J, the junction contained 7 bases not matched to a gene. Germline V gene data show CDR1 as SQVTM and CDR2 as ANQGSEA. The CDR3 contains 14 residues.

This clonotype was observed many times. CDR3 residues: CASSIGTVNSPLHF. CDR3 bases: TGTGCCAGCAGCATAGGGACAGTAAATTCACCCCTCCACTTT. The chain employs TRBV7-6 and TRBJ1-6; 7 nucleotides line up with TRBD1. V was pared by 5 bases and J by 7 bases, with 5 bases of the junction left unmatched. The CDR3 runs to 14 residues. Germline V gene lookup returns CDR1 SGHVS and CDR2 FNYEAQ.

The V call is TRBV27, the J call TRBJ1-1; 9 bases align to TRBD1. CDR3 size: 14 residues. The germline gives CDR1 MNHEY, CDR2 SMNVEV (reference sequence). V shed 5 bases and J 7 bases; nucleotides not matched to a gene: 8. In nucleotides, the CDR3 is TGTGCCAGCAGTCCCGGGACAGGGTCTGATGAAGCTTTCTTT. As protein: CASSPGTGSDEAFF.

This clonotype was seen repeatedly, ten times or more. This sequence joins TRBV7-9 and TRBJ2-7, with D hard to call. The V gene's germline CDR1 is SEHNR and CDR2 FQNEAQ (reference sequence). The CDR3 has 14 residues. The ends were cut back, 1 base at V and 8 bases at J, with 15 bases in the middle. The CDR3 region has the DNA TGTGCCAGCAGCTTAGAGGGAATGGGCTCCCAGCAGTACTTC. The encoded protein is CASSLEGMGSQQYF.

This clonotype was observed a handful of times. The rearrangement uses TRBV7-2 and TRBJ2-7; the D is unclear. This CDR3 has 16 residues. The germline V gene has CDR1 SGHTA and CDR2 FQGNSA. With 5 bases removed from V and 2 bases from J, the gap between germline ends came to 19 bases. The CDR3 region has the DNA TGTGCCAGCAGCACCCCACTCGGGCCCCTACCCTACGAGCAGTACTTC. It codes for CASSTPLGPLPYEQYF.

The chain is built from TRBV20-1 and TRBJ2-5, with 12 bases aligning to TRBD2. Germline V gives CDR1 DFQATT, CDR2 SNEGSKA (reference sequence). This CDR3 is 18 amino acids long. J was trimmed by 2 bases and V by 4 bases; bases with no gene match: 14. This CDR3 is CSAKGFLAGGLGQETQYF. As DNA, the CDR3 is TGCAGTGCTAAGGGTTTCCTAGCGGGGGGGCTAGGGCAAGAGACCCAGTACTTC.

The chain joins TRBV11-2 to TRBJ1-6; 11 bases align to TRBD1. Per germline, CDR1 SGHAT and CDR2 FQNNGV. The CDR3 has 15 amino acids. V shed 2 bases, J shed 10 bases, and the junction held 4 bases outside the gene matches. CDR3 loop: CASSLPGQGGSPLHF. In nucleotides, the CDR3 is TGTGCCAGCAGCTTACCGGGACAGGGGGGATCACCCCTCCACTTT.